A selection of T cell receptor beta chains follows, all from one sample in a study of CD8 T cells in Susac syndrome. TCRdb fed the immunoSEQ multiplex PCR reads into MiXCR, producing one record per CDR3 protein. The table records some 58,000 distinct CDR3 sequences, roughly 94% of them present only once. Sequenced: CD8+ T cells from PBMCs. The source of these receptors is a human donor with Susac syndrome. Both conserved end residues are part of each CDR3. The order of the fields is V gene, D gene, clone size, J gene, CDR3 protein, CDR3 DNA. A D gene is named only where the DNA matches it firmly. Clone size is shown for a subset of rows, as once, few, many or a class of expanded clone.

TRBV25-1	.	.	TRBJ2-5	CASSESGTEETQYF	TGTGCCAGCAGTGAATCCGGGACCGAGGAGACCCAGTACTTC
TRBV5-1	.	.	TRBJ2-7	CASSLRAGSLGEQYF	TGCGCCAGCAGCTTGAGGGCAGGTTCGTTGGGGGAGCAGTACTTC
TRBV27	.	.	TRBJ1-3	CASSLSGTAGNTIYF	TGTGCCAGCAGTTTATCGGGCACGGCTGGAAACACCATATATTTT
TRBV12-5	.	.	TRBJ2-1	CAIRVQTNEQFF	TGTGCTATCAGGGTCCAAACCAATGAGCAGTTCTTC
TRBV15	TRBD2	.	TRBJ2-3	CATSRPTSSDTQYF	TGTGCCACCAGCAGACCGACTAGCTCAGATACGCAGTATTTT
TRBV13	.	.	TRBJ1-2	CATDETGGYGYTF	TGTGCCACCGACGAGACAGGCGGGTATGGCTACACCTTC
TRBV7-8	TRBD2	.	TRBJ2-2	CAGGGGANTGELFF	TGTGCCGGTGGCGGGGGGGCGAACACCGGGGAGCTGTTTTTT
TRBV6-5	.	.	TRBJ2-7	CASSSWDKNYEQYF	TGTGCCAGCAGTTCTTGGGACAAGAACTACGAGCAGTACTTC
TRBV6-5	.	.	TRBJ2-3	CASSAQKLADTQYF	TGTGCCAGCAGCGCGCAAAAGCTCGCAGATACGCAGTATTTT
TRBV5-6	TRBD2	.	TRBJ2-5	CASSLGTSFGMIETQYF	TGTGCCAGCAGCTTGGGGACTAGCTTCGGCATGATAGAGACCCAGTACTTC
TRBV29-1	.	.	TRBJ2-7	CSVLSREQYF	TGCAGCGTTTTGAGCCGGGAACAGTACTTC
TRBV4-1	TRBD2	.	TRBJ2-3	CASGASGGTDTQYF	TGCGCCAGCGGGGCTAGCGGGGGAACAGATACGCAGTATTTT
TRBV14	.	.	TRBJ2-1	CASSQDLGLDEQFF	TGTGCCAGCAGCCAAGATCTAGGGCTCGATGAGCAGTTCTTC
TRBV20-1	.	.	TRBJ1-1	CSARDGGGGEAFF	TGCAGTGCTAGAGATGGTGGAGGGGGAGAAGCTTTCTTT
TRBV7-6	.	once	TRBJ2-1	CASSLESRGGGYNEQFF	TGTGCCAGCAGCTTAGAATCTAGAGGAGGGGGCTACAATGAGCAGTTCTTC
TRBV5-6	.	.	TRBJ1-1	CASSRDLNTEAFF	TGTGCCAGCAGCCGGGATTTGAACACTGAAGCTTTCTTT
TRBV4-1	TRBD1	.	TRBJ2-7	CASSLPVGQGVVGQYF	TGCGCCAGCAGCCTACCAGTGGGACAGGGCGTTGTGGGGCAGTACTTC
TRBV7-9	.	.	TRBJ2-3	CASSSASLSTDTQYF	TGTGCCAGCAGCTCAGCTAGCTTAAGCACAGATACGCAGTATTTT
TRBV1	.	.	TRBJ2-7	CTSSQDPPGSTYEQYF	TGCACCAGCAGCCAAGATCCCCCGGGATCAACCTACGAGCAGTACTTC
TRBV12-3/TRBV12-4	.	once	TRBJ1-6	CASSLGGTANSPLHF	TGTGCCAGCAGTTTGGGTGGGACCGCGAATTCACCCCTCCACTTT
TRBV7-9	TRBD2	.	TRBJ2-1	CASSLIAGGSNEQFF	TGTGCCAGCAGCTTAATAGCGGGGGGATCCAATGAGCAGTTCTTC
TRBV5-4	.	.	TRBJ2-7	CASSFGGQPVYF	TGTGCCAGCAGCTTCGGGGGACAGCCGGTGTACTTC
TRBV9	.	.	TRBJ2-7	CASSVAQDFSYEQYF	TGTGCCAGCAGCGTAGCTCAGGACTTTTCCTACGAGCAGTACTTC
TRBV19	TRBD1	.	TRBJ2-1	CASSRDDRGLASEQFF	TGTGCCAGTAGCAGGGACGACAGGGGGCTAGCTAGTGAGCAGTTCTTC
TRBV9	TRBD1	once	TRBJ1-2	CASSVGDRVNYGYTF	TGTGCCAGCAGCGTGGGTGACAGGGTTAACTATGGCTACACCTTC
TRBV27	.	.	TRBJ2-1	CASSSTAGSYNEQFF	TGTGCCAGCAGCTCAACAGCGGGCTCCTACAATGAGCAGTTCTTC
TRBV4-1	.	.	TRBJ1-6	CASSQVYRDSPLHF	TGCGCCAGCAGCCAAGTTTACAGGGATTCACCCCTCCACTTT
TRBV12-3/TRBV12-4	.	.	TRBJ2-1	CASSFNSHNEQFF	TGTGCCAGCAGTTTTAACAGCCACAATGAGCAGTTCTTC
TRBV7-9	TRBD1	.	TRBJ1-4	CASSSLQGAREKLFF	TGTGCCAGCAGCTCTCTACAGGGGGCGAGAGAAAAACTGTTTTTT
TRBV21-1	.	.	TRBJ2-2	CASSKRDGWTGELFF	TGTGCCAGCAGCAAGAGGGACGGTTGGACCGGGGAGCTGTTTTTT
TRBV29-1	.	.	TRBJ1-5	CSVAPRAASYQPQHF	TGCAGCGTTGCACCCAGGGCAGCAAGCTATCAGCCCCAGCATTTT
TRBV29-1	.	.	TRBJ2-7	CSVEQTYEQYF	TGCAGCGTTGAACAGACCTACGAGCAGTACTTC
TRBV6-5	.	.	TRBJ2-2	CASSYGPGTGELFF	TGTGCCAGCAGTTACGGGCCAGGGACCGGGGAGCTGTTTTTT
TRBV30	TRBD1	.	TRBJ1-5	CAWGQGSQPQHF	TGTGCCTGGGGACAGGGGTCTCAGCCCCAGCATTTT
TRBV18	TRBD1	.	TRBJ2-1	CAEQSGTGYNEQFF	TGTGCCGAGCAGTCCGGGACAGGGTACAATGAGCAGTTCTTC
TRBV7-9	.	few	TRBJ1-3	CASRGNTIYF	TGTGCCAGCAGAGGAAACACCATATATTTT
TRBV29-1	TRBD1	.	TRBJ2-5	CSAKDRGRETQYF	TGCAGCGCGAAGGACAGGGGACGGGAGACCCAGTACTTC
TRBV12-3/TRBV12-4	TRBD1	.	TRBJ1-1	CASSPDRGTLEAFF	TGTGCCAGCAGTCCCGACAGGGGAACTCTTGAAGCTTTCTTT
TRBV20-1	.	.	TRBJ2-7	CSAPSTPKYPYEQYF	TGCAGTGCCCCTTCGACACCAAAGTACCCCTACGAGCAGTACTTC
TRBV25-1	.	.	TRBJ2-6	CASSELGLNSGANVLTF	TGTGCCAGCAGTGAATTAGGGCTGAACTCTGGGGCCAACGTCCTGACTTTC
TRBV12-3/TRBV12-4	TRBD1	once	TRBJ2-7	CASSLGTGALEQYF	TGTGCCAGCAGTTTAGGGACAGGGGCCCTCGAGCAGTACTTC
TRBV7-9	.	.	TRBJ1-4	CASSSENEKLFF	TGTGCCAGCAGCTCCGAAAATGAAAAACTGTTTTTT
TRBV10-2	TRBD1	once	TRBJ2-1	CASRDRGDEQFF	TGCGCCAGCAGAGACAGGGGCGATGAGCAGTTCTTC
TRBV7-6	.	.	TRBJ2-6	CASSLAGSGANVLTF	TGTGCCAGCAGCTTAGCCGGCTCTGGGGCCAACGTCCTGACTTTC
TRBV9	.	.	TRBJ1-1	CASSVDPSYTEAFF	TGTGCCAGCAGCGTAGATCCCTCCTACACTGAAGCTTTCTTT
TRBV18	.	.	TRBJ1-4	CASSPMDGAELFF	TGTGCCAGCTCACCAATGGACGGAGCGGAACTGTTTTTT
TRBV7-9	.	once	TRBJ2-7	CASSLESGVAYEQYF	TGTGCCAGCAGCTTAGAAAGTGGTGTGGCCTACGAGCAGTACTTC
TRBV12-3/TRBV12-4	.	.	TRBJ1-5	CASSYRVPNQPQHF	TGTGCCAGCAGTTACAGGGTTCCCAATCAGCCCCAGCATTTT
TRBV19	.	.	TRBJ2-1	CASQTDRDSYNEQFF	TGTGCCAGTCAAACCGACCGTGACTCCTACAATGAGCAGTTCTTC
TRBV18	.	.	TRBJ2-2	CASSPPPSVTGELFF	TGTGCCAGCTCACCACCGCCTAGCGTTACCGGGGAGCTGTTTTTT
TRBV4-1	.	.	TRBJ1-6	CASDGGGTVNSPLHF	TGCGCCAGCGACGGCGGCGGGACGGTAAATTCACCCCTCCACTTT
TRBV7-6	TRBD1	.	TRBJ1-2	CASSLDDRGYGYTF	TGTGCCAGCAGCTTGGACGACAGGGGTTATGGCTACACCTTC
TRBV15	.	.	TRBJ2-2	CATSRDRARNTGELFF	TGTGCCACCAGCAGAGATCGGGCGAGGAACACCGGGGAGCTGTTTTTT
TRBV5-6	TRBD1	.	TRBJ1-2	CASSPYRGLSGYTF	TGTGCCAGCAGCCCCTACAGGGGTTTGAGTGGCTACACCTTC